This T cell receptor (beta chain) was obtained from a study of shared clonotypes between healthy human individuals. About 30,000 T cell genomes, or about 190 ng DNA, went into the sorted-subset replicate PCRs. Repertoires were generated with immunoSEQ multiplex PCR, while TCRdb's copy carries only in-frame clones and drops some. In the table there are 2 million to 2.5 million clones, about 94% of which are singletons. The germline gives CDR1 SNHLY, CDR2 FYNNEI. The CDR3 spans 14 residues. The V end lost 5 bases, the J end lost 7 bases, and 17 bases lay between the germline ends. With respect to this clone: What it binds is not known.

Study-level results: Estimated clonotype richness was generally higher in naive than memory subsets. Represented genetic and exposure-history diversity was restricted by having few donors.

This chain uses TRBV2 with TRBJ1-2; D is undetermined. The sample comprised naive CD4+ T cells sorted from blood. Subset denoted: CD45RA+ positively selected. The clonotype originates from a man between 18 and 29 years old in good health. The CDR3 is CASSQRALTSGYTF. The CDR3 DNA reads as TGTGCCAGCAGTCAACGGGCCTTAACCTCTGGCTACACCTTC.